The rows below give T cell receptor beta chains drawn from one sample of a study of human T cells and chemical hapten exposure. Via MiXCR, TCRdb re-called the RACE reads, giving one row per CDR3 protein. The data contain about 380,000 distinct CDR3 sequences, around 5.5% of them singletons. The specimen comprised whole blood, sampled in connection with sensitization to the hapten diphenylcyclopropenone (DPC). These receptors were obtained from a woman aged 50 to 60 with alopecia areata. Some clones in this sample may be carry-over from other donors' samples. Both conserved end residues are part of each CDR3. D genes are given only for firm matches. Not every row has a clone size; where given, it reads once, few, many or a size class.

v_call: TRBV10-2
j_call: TRBJ2-3
d_call: TRBD2
clone_size: NA
cdr3_nt: TGCGCCAGCACGTGGCGGGAGCCGGATACGCAGTATTTT
cdr3_aa: CASTWREPDTQYF

v_call: TRBV9
j_call: TRBJ1-2
d_call: NA
clone_size: few
cdr3_nt: TGTGCCAGCAGCGTTGGGTTTCCTAACTATGGCTACACCTTC
cdr3_aa: CASSVGFPNYGYTF

v_call: TRBV5-1
j_call: TRBJ1-1
d_call: NA
clone_size: NA
cdr3_nt: TGCGCCAGCAGCTTGTCCCAGAACATGAACACTGAAGCTTTCTTT
cdr3_aa: CASSLSQNMNTEAFF

v_call: TRBV20-1
j_call: TRBJ2-1
d_call: TRBD2
clone_size: many
cdr3_nt: TGCAGTGCTCTCCGGACTAGGACGACCGGGGAGCAGTTCTTC
cdr3_aa: CSALRTRTTGEQFF

v_call: TRBV6-2/TRBV6-3
j_call: TRBJ2-1
d_call: TRBD1
clone_size: many
cdr3_nt: TGTGCCAGCTCAGACAGGGGGACGTCTGAGCAGTTCTTC
cdr3_aa: CASSDRGTSEQFF

v_call: TRBV14
j_call: TRBJ1-6
d_call: NA
clone_size: few
cdr3_nt: TGTGCCAGCAGCCCCGTGGAGGGCAATAATTCACCCCTCCACTTT
cdr3_aa: CASSPVEGNNSPLHF

v_call: TRBV7-6
j_call: TRBJ1-4
d_call: NA
clone_size: NA
cdr3_nt: TGTGCCAGCAGGGAGGGGACGGATGAAAAACTGTTTTTT
cdr3_aa: CASREGTDEKLFF

v_call: TRBV12-3/TRBV12-4
j_call: TRBJ2-4
d_call: NA
clone_size: few
cdr3_nt: TGTGCCAGCAGTAAATCCTTGAGTCTAGCCAAAAACATTCAGTACTTC
cdr3_aa: CASSKSLSLAKNIQYF

v_call: TRBV11-2
j_call: TRBJ2-7
d_call: NA
clone_size: NA
cdr3_nt: TGTGCCAGCAGCTTAGTTTCTGCCTACGAGCAGTACTTC
cdr3_aa: CASSLVSAYEQYF

v_call: TRBV12-3/TRBV12-4
j_call: TRBJ1-4
d_call: NA
clone_size: NA
cdr3_nt: TGTGCCAGCAGTTTTGGGAACAGCGTAAATGAAAAACTGTTTTTT
cdr3_aa: CASSFGNSVNEKLFF

v_call: TRBV12-3/TRBV12-4
j_call: TRBJ1-2
d_call: NA
clone_size: few
cdr3_nt: TGTGCCAGCAGTTTAAGGTCTGGGGGAGATGGCTACACCTTC
cdr3_aa: CASSLRSGGDGYTF

v_call: TRBV11-1
j_call: TRBJ1-1
d_call: TRBD1
clone_size: NA
cdr3_nt: TGTGCCAGCAGCCTAAAGGACAGGGGGCGGTCTGAAGCTTTCTTT
cdr3_aa: CASSLKDRGRSEAFF

v_call: TRBV5-1
j_call: TRBJ2-5
d_call: TRBD1
clone_size: few
cdr3_nt: TGCGCCAGCAGCTTTGGACAGGCCACCGCAGAGACCCAGTACTTC
cdr3_aa: CASSFGQATAETQYF

v_call: TRBV5-1
j_call: TRBJ2-3
d_call: NA
clone_size: many
cdr3_nt: TGTGCCAGCAGTCCCGGGACTAGCACAGATACGCAGTATTTT
cdr3_aa: CASSPGTSTDTQYF

v_call: TRBV2
j_call: TRBJ1-1
d_call: TRBD1
clone_size: few
cdr3_nt: TGTGCCAGCCTCACTACAGGGGAGACTGAAGCTTTCTTT
cdr3_aa: CASLTTGETEAFF

v_call: TRBV29-1
j_call: TRBJ2-2
d_call: NA
clone_size: many
cdr3_nt: TGCAGCGTTGAAAAGGGTTCGGGGGAGCTGTTTTTT
cdr3_aa: CSVEKGSGELFF

v_call: TRBV6-6
j_call: TRBJ1-1
d_call: NA
clone_size: NA
cdr3_nt: TGTGCCAGCAGTTATCTCAGACAGAACACTGAAGCTTTCTTT
cdr3_aa: CASSYLRQNTEAFF

v_call: TRBV20-1
j_call: TRBJ1-2
d_call: NA
clone_size: NA
cdr3_nt: TGCAGTGCTAGAGATAATTCGCTAGGGTGGTTCTCTGGCTACACCTTC
cdr3_aa: CSARDNSLGWFSGYTF

v_call: TRBV12-3/TRBV12-4
j_call: TRBJ1-1
d_call: NA
clone_size: many
cdr3_nt: TGTGCCAGCAGCCACCCGGCTCGGCCCCACACTGAAGCTTTCTTT
cdr3_aa: CASSHPARPHTEAFF

v_call: TRBV3-1
j_call: TRBJ2-1
d_call: TRBD2
clone_size: many
cdr3_nt: TGTGCCAGCAGCAGGACTAGCGGGGGGGAAAAGTTCTTC
cdr3_aa: CASSRTSGGEKFF

v_call: TRBV4-3
j_call: TRBJ2-3
d_call: TRBD2
clone_size: few
cdr3_nt: TGCGCCAGCAGCCGCGGCGGCGGGGGAGGAGATACGCAGTATTTT
cdr3_aa: CASSRGGGGGDTQYF

v_call: TRBV24-1
j_call: TRBJ1-5
d_call: NA
clone_size: many
cdr3_nt: TGTGCCACCAGTGATGTCGGGACAAATCAGCCCCAGCATTTT
cdr3_aa: CATSDVGTNQPQHF

v_call: TRBV24-1
j_call: TRBJ2-1
d_call: NA
clone_size: few
cdr3_nt: TGTGCCACCAGTGATTTGTCGCATGAGCAGTTCTTC
cdr3_aa: CATSDLSHEQFF